This T cell receptor (beta chain) derives from a study of blood T cell repertoires in COVID-19. V trimming: 4 bases; J trimming: 8 bases; junction bases outside the gene matches: 14. Germline lookup yields CDR1 SGHDT and CDR2 YYEEEE. The CDR3 length is 16 residues. The table came from immunoSEQ multiplex PCR; TCRdb's copy has only in-frame clones and leaves some out. The profile covers over 200,000 clones, with roughly 87% appearing a single time and 11% taken by the ten largest. Cohorts were assigned according to the clinical history that participants reported. Among Cohort 3 donors, those recovered had two negative PCRs, clearance, or symptom resolution.

This sequence joins TRBV5-6 and TRBJ2-1, with TRBD2 matching over 8 bases. Sequenced sample: PBMCs or T cells enriched from blood (not recorded which). This clonotype was obtained from a man aged 25 to 40 who had recovered from COVID-19. The CDR3 reads CASSPGGGLGVYEQFF. The CDR3 bases are TGTGCCAGCAGCCCAGGTGGGGGACTAGGGGTGTATGAGCAGTTCTTC. The full variable domain, its missing parts supplied by reference TRBV5-6 and TRBJ2-1, is DAGVTQSPTHLIKTRGQQVTLRCSPKSGHDTVSWYQQALGQGPQFIFQYYEEEERQRGNFPDRFSGHQFPNYSSELNVNALLLGDSALYLCASSPGGGLGVYEQFFGPGTRLTVL.